The next 12 T cell receptor beta chains were all read from a single sample in a study of blood T cells in healthy people across ages (dated by TCRdb to about 2015). The library was generated by 5' RACE. The sample was run on an Illumina HiSeq 2500. A second PCR of roughly 6 to 11 cycles was performed with a sample-barcoded 5' primer and a J-beta primer mix. Clones were called with MiXCR by TCRdb after fastp trimmed the public reads at Q25, and only in-frame beta chains were retained. For every CDR3 protein sequence, its rows merge into one entry that carries the most common genes and DNA. The sample contains about 2 million distinct CDR3 sequences, less than 50% of them found a single time. The ten largest clones capture approximately 2.1% of the sample. Sequencing was performed on blood. The receptors derive from a woman aged 40 to 49 in good health.

This clonotype was seen a handful of times. The chain joins TRBV20-1 to TRBJ2-7; D may be TRBD1 or TRBD2 (5 bases each). This CDR3 has 15 amino acids. CDR1 is DFQATT and CDR2 is SNEGSKA in the germline V gene (reference sequence). V shed 1 base and J shed 9 bases, with 22 bases lying between them. The CDR3: CSARVYGAFSQGQYF. The DNA of the CDR3 is TGCAGTGCTAGAGTTTACGGGGCGTTTAGTCAAGGGCAGTACTTC.

The rearrangement joins TRBV5-1 to TRBJ1-2; tentatively, D is TRBD1 (5 bases). Germline V CDR1 and CDR2: SGHRS, YFSETQ. This CDR3 has 14 amino acids. Trimming removed 4 bases from V and 0 bases from J, with 10 bases in between. CDR3 DNA sequence: TGCGCCAGCAGCGAAGACAGAGCTAACTATGGCTACACCTTC. Translating it yields CASSEDRANYGYTF.

The count of this clonotype is one. This chain links TRBV4-3 with TRBJ2-7, with a possible D match to TRBD2 (6 bases). Germline V gene data show CDR1 as LGHNA and CDR2 as YSLEER. The CDR3 is made up of 16 amino acids. Trimming left V 0 bases short and J 0 bases short, with 12 bases between. DNA for the CDR3: TGCGCCAGCAGCCAAGATCCGGGGGAAGTCTCCTACGAGCAGTACTTC. Its translation is CASSQDPGEVSYEQYF.

J is TRBJ1-1 and V is TRBV29-1; 9 bases line up with TRBD1. Germline trimming cut 5 bases from V and 3 bases from J; bases unmatched to any gene: 10. CDR3 length: 15 residues. Germline V CDR1 and CDR2: SQVTM, ANQGSEA. This chain's CDR3 is CSVKTGGAGYTEAFF. The CDR3 DNA is TGCAGCGTTAAAACAGGGGGCGCGGGGTACACTGAAGCTTTCTTT. The entire variable domain, with the rest obtained from reference TRBV29-1 and TRBJ1-1, is as follows: SAVISQKPSRDICQRGTSLTIQCQVDSQVTMMFWYRQQPGQSLTLIATANQGSEATYESGFVIDKFPISRPNLTFSTLTVSNMSPEDSSIYLCSVKTGGAGYTEAFFGQGTRLTVV.

This clonotype appeared once. The chain joins TRBV18 to TRBJ2-7, with 10 bases lining up with TRBD1. Trimming took 3 bases from V and 6 from J; bases not matched to a gene: 5. CDR3 length: 14 amino acids. The V gene's germline CDR1 is KGHSH and CDR2 LQKENI. CDR3: CASSPDRGRLEQYF. CDR3 coding DNA: TGTGCCAGCTCACCTGACAGGGGGCGTCTCGAGCAGTACTTC.

The chain links TRBV2 to TRBJ2-5; D possibly corresponds to TRBD2 (6 bases). The CDR3 spans 14 residues. Per germline, CDR1 SNHLY and CDR2 FYNNEI. The V and J ends lost 11 bases and 7 bases respectively, with 23 bases between them. The CDR3 is CAGGDQGGKGTQYF. The DNA for the CDR3 is TGTGCCGGCGGAGACCAGGGAGGAAAAGGGACCCAGTACTTC. Looking up the rest from reference TRBV2 and TRBJ2-5 gives the full variable domain: EPEVTQTPSHQVTQMGQEVILRCVPISNHLYFYWYRQILGQKVEFLVSFYNNEISEKSEIFDDQFSVERPDGSNFTLKIRSTKLEDSAMYFCAGGDQGGKGTQYFGPGTRLLVL.

The rearrangement uses TRBV4-1 and TRBJ1-2; 7 nucleotides agree with TRBD1. CDR1 and CDR2 from the germline V gene are MGHRA and YSYEKL. V dropped 7 bases and J dropped 4; count of bases not matched to a gene: 12. This CDR3 is 15 amino acids long. The CDR3 here is CASKPESGGTYGYTF. CDR3 nucleotide sequence: TGCGCCAGCAAGCCAGAGTCAGGGGGTACCTATGGCTACACCTTC.

The rearrangement joins TRBV5-1 to TRBJ2-7; weak D call: TRBD1 (6 bases). Germline loops: CDR1 SGHRS, CDR2 YFSETQ. The CDR3 runs to 16 residues. Deletions cut 2 bases from V and 0 bases from J, with 15 bases between. CDR3 DNA sequence: TGCGCCAGCAGCTTCTCCAGGACAGATAGCTCCTACGAGCAGTACTTC. Protein product: CASSFSRTDSSYEQYF. Combining the CDR3 with reference TRBV5-1 and TRBJ2-7 gives the whole variable domain KAGVTQTPRYLIKTRGQQVTLSCSPISGHRSVSWYQQTPGQGLQFLFEYFSETQRNKGNFPGRFSGRQFSNSRSEMNVSTLELGDSALYLCASSFSRTDSSYEQYFGPGTRLTVT.

The V call is TRBV20-1, the J call TRBJ2-7; possibly TRBD1 or TRBD2 for D (6 bases each). CDR3 length: 15 amino acids. V gave up 6 bases and J gave up 2 bases, with 20 bases separating them. Looked up from germline, CDR1 is DFQATT and CDR2 is SNEGSKA (reference sequence). The chain's CDR3 is CSAETGRRAAYEQYF. The CDR3 DNA is TGCAGTGCGGAAACAGGGAGGAGAGCGGCCTACGAGCAGTACTTC.

The rearrangement uses TRBV20-1 and TRBJ2-3; D gene unclear. Per germline, CDR1 DFQATT and CDR2 SNEGSKA (reference sequence). The CDR3 has 11 residues. With 6 bases removed from V and 4 bases from J, the gap between germline ends came to 8 bases. The CDR3 region has the DNA TGCAGTGCCATGAAAGCAGATACGCAGTATTTT. It specifies CSAMKADTQYF.

The chain links TRBV27 to TRBJ2-2; 7 positions match TRBD2. The germline CDR1 and CDR2 sequences are MNHEY and SMNVEV (reference sequence). V lost 4 bases, J lost 2 bases, and 7 bases stayed unmatched. CDR3 length equals 16 residues. CDR3 coding DNA: TGTGCCAGCAGTTATTCTAGCGGTGCAAACACCGGGGAGCTGTTTTTT. This codes for CASSYSSGANTGELFF.

The J gene is TRBJ2-3, the V gene TRBV4-1, with 9 bases fitting TRBD2. This CDR3 is built from 15 residues. The V and J ends lost 0 bases and 9 bases, in that order; junction bases with no gene match: 7. CDR1 MGHRA and CDR2 YSYEKL come from the germline V gene. In DNA form, the CDR3 reads TGCGCCAGCAGCCAAGATGGGGTAGCGGGGGACACGCAGTATTTT. This gives the protein CASSQDGVAGDTQYF.